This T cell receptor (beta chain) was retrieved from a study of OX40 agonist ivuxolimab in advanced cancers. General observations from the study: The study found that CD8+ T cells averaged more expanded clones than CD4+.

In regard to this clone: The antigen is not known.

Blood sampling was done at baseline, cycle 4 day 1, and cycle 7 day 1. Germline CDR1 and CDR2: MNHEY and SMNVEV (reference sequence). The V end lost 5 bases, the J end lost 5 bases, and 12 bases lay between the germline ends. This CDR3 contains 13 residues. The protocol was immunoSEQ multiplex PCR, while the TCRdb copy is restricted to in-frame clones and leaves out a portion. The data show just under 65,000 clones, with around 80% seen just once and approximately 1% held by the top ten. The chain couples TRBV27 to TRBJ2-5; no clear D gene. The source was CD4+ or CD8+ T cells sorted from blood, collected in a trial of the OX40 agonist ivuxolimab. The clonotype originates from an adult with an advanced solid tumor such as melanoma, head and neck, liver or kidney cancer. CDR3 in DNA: TGTGCCAGCAGTCGAACCCTCAGGGAGACCCAGTACTTC. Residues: CASSRTLRETQYF.